The 29 T cell receptor beta chains given below trace back to one sample, sequenced in a study of blood T cells in healthy people across ages. A second PCR, run for roughly 7 to 12 cycles, used a sample-barcoded 5' primer plus a J-beta primer mix. TCRdb re-analysed the 5' RACE reads in MiXCR, keeping a single row per CDR3 protein. In the table there are roughly 1.6 million distinct CDR3 sequences, around 36% of which are singletons. The sample consisted of blood. The receptors derive from a young woman in good health.

About this clonotype itself: Given a much more abundant clone one base away, this may be a read error. The V and J genes are TRBV11-2 and TRBJ2-1, with a tentative D call TRBD2 (6 bases). Germline V gene sequence: CDR1 SGHAT, CDR2 FQNNGV. This CDR3 has 16 amino acids. V gave up 3 bases and J gave up 0 bases, with 12 bases separating them. The CDR3 region has the DNA TGTGCCAGCAGCTTTGAGTGGCGGGACTCCTACAATGAGCAGTTCTTC. Translation: CASSFEWRDSYNEQFF.

The chain links TRBV5-1 to TRBJ1-2; D is possibly TRBD1 (5 bases). Per germline, CDR1 SGHRS and CDR2 YFSETQ. V was clipped by 4 bases and J by 1 base, with 11 bases between them. The CDR3 has 14 residues. The CDR3 DNA follows: TGCGCCAGCAGCAAAACAGGTGATAACTATGGCTACACCTTC. This codes for CASSKTGDNYGYTF.

In this sample, this clonotype turned up a few times. The V and J genes are TRBV5-1 and TRBJ2-7, with D tentatively TRBD1 (6 bases). V lost 0 bases to trimming and J lost 2 bases, with 12 bases between them. There are 15 residues in the CDR3. Germline V gene data show CDR1 as SGHRS and CDR2 as YFSETQ. The DNA for the CDR3 is TGCGCCAGCAGCTTGGAGGGGGTGACGACCTACGAGCAGTACTTC. Its protein product is CASSLEGVTTYEQYF.

J is TRBJ2-1 and V is TRBV21-1; the table's D call TRBD2 went unverified against the DNA. TRBV21-1 is described as a pseudogene. The CDR3 has 16 amino acids. In nucleotides, the CDR3 is TGTGCCAGCAGACATGTAGCGGGGGGGCCTGTGAATGAGCAGTTCTTC. It translates to CASRHVAGGPVNEQFF.

CDR3 protein: CASSLLAGGPIETQYF. Here the CDR3 DNA reads TGTGCCAGCAGCTTACTTGCGGGAGGGCCGATAGAGACCCAGTACTTC. This chain joins TRBV7-9 and TRBJ2-5, with 9 bases fitting TRBD2. V gave up 2 bases and J gave up 4 bases; unmatched junction bases: 8. Germline CDR1 is SEHNR and CDR2 is FQNEAQ (reference sequence). This CDR3 contains 16 residues.

The chain recombines TRBV6-1 with TRBJ2-5, with D possibly being TRBD2 (6 bases). V lost 6 bases to trimming and J lost 3 bases, with 14 bases between them. The germline CDR1 and CDR2 sequences are MNHNS and SASEGT. The CDR3 is 14 amino acids. CDR3 amino acids: CASRFGTSKETQYF. DNA for the CDR3: TGTGCCAGCAGATTTGGGACTTCAAAAGAGACCCAGTACTTC.

Written as DNA, the CDR3 is TGTGCCAGCAGTTTCGGGGGGGGGTCGGGCTATGGCTACACCTTC. Its translation is CASSFGGGSGYGYTF. The V call is TRBV28, the J call TRBJ1-2, with TRBD1 as a possible D gene (5 bases). V lost 3 bases, J lost 4 bases, and 15 bases lay in between. The germline gives CDR1 MDHEN, CDR2 SYDVKM. The CDR3 length is 15 residues.

The chain links TRBV2 to TRBJ2-3; D is undetermined. The CDR3 sequence is 12 residues long. Trimming cost V 8 bases and J 7 bases, with 13 bases left between them. Germline CDR1 is SNHLY and CDR2 is FYNNEI. The chain's CDR3 is CASDQIVNTQYF. The CDR3 nucleotides are TGTGCCAGCGACCAGATTGTCAATACGCAGTATTTT.

The chain couples TRBV5-1 to TRBJ1-5; 9 bases fit TRBD1. V was pared by 0 bases and J by 12 bases, with 4 bases of the junction left unmatched. Germline V CDR1 and CDR2: SGHRS, YFSETQ. The CDR3 is 13 residues long. CDR3 loop: CASSLEPGQGQHF. CDR3 in DNA: TGCGCCAGCAGCTTGGAGCCGGGACAGGGCCAGCATTTT. The full variable domain, in which reference TRBV5-1 and TRBJ1-5 provide the parts outside the CDR3, is KAGVTQTPRYLIKTRGQQVTLSCSPISGHRSVSWYQQTPGQGLQFLFEYFSETQRNKGNFPGRFSGRQFSNSRSEMNVSTLELGDSALYLCASSLEPGQGQHFGDGTRLSIL.

The CDR3 DNA follows: TGTGCCATCAGTGACAGGGACGCGAACACTGAAGCTTTCTTT. Protein: CAISDRDANTEAFF. The gene calls are TRBV10-3 and TRBJ1-1; weak D call: TRBD1 (5 bases). Trimming stripped 3 bases from V and 1 base from J, with 9 bases between. There are 14 residues in the CDR3. Per germline, CDR1 ENHRY and CDR2 SYGVKD.

This clonotype was seen a single time. The chain has TRBV30 and TRBJ1-3; 7 nucleotides line up with TRBD1. V dropped 4 bases and J dropped 0; count of bases not matched to a gene: 6. The germline V gene has CDR1 GTSNPN and CDR2 SVGIG (reference sequence). This CDR3 has 15 amino acids. The CDR3 loop reads CAWNRDSFSGNTIYF. In nucleotides, the CDR3 is TGTGCCTGGAACCGGGACAGTTTCTCTGGAAACACCATATATTTT.

This clonotype was seen repeatedly, ten times or more. J is TRBJ2-1 and V is TRBV10-3; D not certain. The CDR3 sequence is 15 residues long. Per the germline V gene, CDR1 is ENHRY and CDR2 is SYGVKD. V shed 2 bases and J shed 4 bases, with 12 bases lying between them. CDR3 loop: CAISEGGKGYNEQFF. The CDR3 DNA is TGTGCCATCAGTGAGGGCGGAAAAGGTTACAATGAGCAGTTCTTC.

Turning to this clonotype: At one end the junction does not follow the germline gene, possibly because of a read error. The V gene is TRBV7-9, the J gene TRBJ2-5, with 14 bases aligning to TRBD2. Per the germline V gene, CDR1 is SEHNR and CDR2 is FQNEAQ (reference sequence). This CDR3 has 15 residues. This CDR3 is CAGSLGTSGRGEQYF. Written as DNA, the CDR3 is TGTGCCGGCAGCCTTGGGACTAGCGGGAGAGGAGAGCAGTACTTC.

The V and J genes are TRBV28 and TRBJ2-6; D ambiguous. This CDR3 has 17 residues. V lost 6 bases to trimming and J lost 0 bases, with 15 bases between them. The germline gives CDR1 MDHEN, CDR2 SYDVKM. The CDR3 reads CASSPGRLSSGANVLTF. CDR3 nucleotides: TGTGCCAGCAGCCCAGGACGGTTATCCTCTGGGGCCAACGTCCTGACTTTC.

Comment on this clonotype: The junction departs from the called germline gene at one end, perhaps through a read error. This chain connects TRBV20-1 to TRBJ1-2; D not certain. The length of the CDR3 is 14 residues. The germline V gene encodes CDR1 DFQATT and CDR2 SNEGSKA (reference sequence). The CDR3 sequence: CSARDRVGTYGHTF. As DNA, the CDR3 is TGCAGTGCTAGAGACCGGGTCGGAACCTATGGCCACACCTTC.

The CDR3 DNA follows: TGTGCCAGCAGTCCCGACAGGGGCTTCGGCTATGGCTACACCTTC. The encoded protein is CASSPDRGFGYGYTF. The chain links TRBV28 to TRBJ1-2; 8 nucleotides align to TRBD1. Trimming took 5 bases from V and 4 from J; bases not matched to a gene: 9. Germline V gene lookup returns CDR1 MDHEN and CDR2 SYDVKM. This CDR3 has 15 amino acids.

This clonotype was counted only a few times. The rearrangement joins TRBV12-3 or TRBV12-4 to TRBJ1-1, with 9 bases identical to TRBD1. The CDR3 spans 14 residues. V shed 7 bases, J shed 3 bases, and the junction held 6 bases outside the gene matches. CDR3 region: CASTTGTGYTEAFF. In DNA form, the CDR3 reads TGTGCCAGCACCACCGGGACAGGGTACACTGAAGCTTTCTTT.

This clonotype was picked up many times. The chain joins TRBV29-1 to TRBJ2-7; D is uncertain. The CDR3 spans 12 residues. V was clipped by 4 bases and J by 4 bases, with 11 bases between them. Germline V lookup: CDR1 SQVTM, CDR2 ANQGSEA. The CDR3 region is CSVALLGYEQYF. The CDR3 DNA sequence: TGCAGCGTTGCCCTTCTGGGGTACGAGCAGTACTTC.

This clonotype has just a few counts. As DNA, the CDR3 is TGTGCCAGCAGTCGAAATGGCCAAAGCACAGATACGCAGTATTTT. It yields the protein CASSRNGQSTDTQYF. The chain links TRBV2 to TRBJ2-3; no reliable D call. The CDR3 length is 15 residues. Trimming shortened V by 5 bases and J by 0 bases, and 12 bases separated the two germline ends. Per germline, CDR1 SNHLY and CDR2 FYNNEI. The whole variable domain, filled in from reference TRBV2 and TRBJ2-3, reads EPEVTQTPSHQVTQMGQEVILRCVPISNHLYFYWYRQILGQKVEFLVSFYNNEISEKSEIFDDQFSVERPDGSNFTLKIRSTKLEDSAMYFCASSRNGQSTDTQYFGPGTRLTVL.

In its sample, this clonotype was seen many times. The chain links TRBV29-1 to TRBJ2-3; D might be TRBD2 (5 bases). This CDR3 is 15 amino acids long. Deletions cut 0 bases from V and 3 bases from J, with 13 bases between. CDR1 and CDR2 from the germline V gene are SQVTM and ANQGSEA. CDR3 nucleotides: TGCAGCGTTGAAGATTCACGGGGTCAGACAGATACGCAGTATTTT. It codes for CSVEDSRGQTDTQYF.

Only a few counts were recorded for this clonotype. The J gene is TRBJ2-3, the V gene TRBV15; 7 bases line up with TRBD1. With 9 bases clipped from V and 3 bases from J, the junction kept 6 bases outside the gene matches. Germline-derived CDR1 and CDR2 are LNHNV and YYDKDF (reference sequence). This CDR3 has 13 amino acids. The CDR3 loop reads CATKGARTDTQYF. The DNA for the CDR3 is TGTGCCACTAAGGGGGCGAGAACAGATACGCAGTATTTT.

This clonotype was seen only a few times. This rearrangement joins TRBV6-1 to TRBJ2-1, with D tentatively TRBD1 (5 bases). Trimming took off 2 bases at V and 0 bases at J, with 11 bases between the two ends. The CDR3 is made up of 16 amino acids. The V gene's germline CDR1 is MNHNS and CDR2 SASEGT. The CDR3 loop is CASSERGHRSYNEQFF. DNA for the CDR3: TGTGCCAGCAGTGAAAGAGGACACCGCTCCTACAATGAGCAGTTCTTC.

In regard to this clonotype: A read error is possible here, since a much larger clone lies one base away. The chain has TRBV25-1 and TRBJ1-5; D is tentatively TRBD1 or TRBD2 (5 bases each). The J call is uncertain, as TRBJ2-3 better fits the DNA end. Germline-derived CDR1 and CDR2 are MGHDK and SYGVNS. The CDR3 extends over 13 amino acids. This CDR3 is CASSRDGNQPQYF. CDR3 DNA sequence: TGTGCCAGCAGCAGGGACGGCAATCAGCCCCAGTATTTT.

This clonotype appeared a few times. This chain connects TRBV9 to TRBJ2-2; TRBD1 matches 8 bases. CDR3 length: 18 amino acids. The V gene end was trimmed by 4 bases and the J gene end by 3 bases; junction bases not matched to a gene: 14. Germline-derived CDR1 and CDR2 are SGDLS and YYNGEE. Written as DNA, the CDR3 is TGTGCCAGCAGCCACTCTCCGGGACAGGTGGTGGACACCGGGGAGCTGTTTTTT. Protein product: CASSHSPGQVVDTGELFF.

The genes are TRBV25-1 and TRBJ2-7; maybe TRBD1 (6 bases). This CDR3 spans 16 amino acids. Trimming shortened V by 3 bases and J by 0 bases, and 15 bases separated the two germline ends. The germline V gene encodes CDR1 MGHDK and CDR2 SYGVNS. CDR3 protein: CASSDPRQEPSYEQYF. DNA for the CDR3: TGTGCCAGCAGTGATCCTCGACAGGAACCCTCCTACGAGCAGTACTTC.

This clonotype was found a few times. This chain connects TRBV3-1 to TRBJ2-7, with D perhaps TRBD1 or TRBD2 (6 bases each). Deletions cut 7 bases from V and 1 base from J, with 14 bases between. Germline-derived CDR1 and CDR2 are LGHDT and YNNKEL (reference sequence). The CDR3 is made up of 14 amino acids. The CDR3 DNA follows: TGTGCCAGCACCTACGGGGGCGGTTCCTACGAGCAGTACTTC. It encodes CASTYGGGSYEQYF.

This clonotype was detected a few times. The genes are TRBV3-1 and TRBJ2-1; D possibly corresponds to TRBD2 (5 bases). CDR1 and CDR2 (germline): LGHDT, YNNKEL (reference sequence). This CDR3 region has 13 residues. V was cut by 1 base and J by 9 bases, with 10 bases left in between. The CDR3 protein is CASSQGRQVEQFF. The CDR3 bases are TGTGCCAGCAGCCAAGGGAGGCAGGTTGAGCAGTTCTTC.

The rearrangement joins TRBV6-2 or TRBV6-3 to TRBJ1-1, with no clear D. The CDR3 is 16 amino acids. The germline CDR1 and CDR2 sequences are MNHEY and SVGEGT. Between the trimmed V and J ends, which lost 2 bases and 0 bases, there was a span of 13 bases. The CDR3: CASSYTAARLNTEAFF. CDR3 nucleotide sequence: TGTGCCAGCAGTTACACGGCTGCTCGCTTGAACACTGAAGCTTTCTTT.

The V gene is TRBV14, the J gene TRBJ1-1; no definite D call. Germline V gene sequence: CDR1 SGHDN, CDR2 FVKESK. Trimming shortened V by 3 bases and J by 1 base, and 6 bases separated the two germline ends. The CDR3 extends over 13 amino acids. The CDR3 protein is CASSQFKNTEAFF. The CDR3 DNA reads TGTGCCAGCAGCCAGTTCAAGAACACTGAAGCTTTCTTT.